Listed below are T cell receptor beta chains from one sample, sequenced in a study of CD8 T cells in Susac syndrome. A single record per CDR3 protein comes from TCRdb applying MiXCR to the immunoSEQ multiplex PCR reads. The profile shows fewer than 200,000 distinct CDR3 sequences, 90% to 95% of them singletons. The sequenced material came from CD4+ T cells from PBMCs. These receptor sequences come from a human donor with Susac syndrome. Both conserved end residues are part of each CDR3. Fields, in order: D gene, J gene, clone size, V gene, CDR3 DNA, CDR3 protein. The D gene is left open where the match is weak. Only part of the rows carry a size: once, few, many, or a class if the clone is expanded.

TRBD2	TRBJ2-3	few	TRBV4-2	TGTGCCAGCAGCCAAGAAGCGGGGGGGCCAGATACGCAGTATTTT	CASSQEAGGPDTQYF
TRBD1	TRBJ1-2	NA	TRBV6-6	TGTGCCAGCAGTTCCCAGGGGGAGGTTTATGGCTACACCTTC	CASSSQGEVYGYTF
NA	TRBJ1-1	NA	TRBV2	TGTGCCAGCATGCGTACCATGAACACTGAAGCTTTCTTT	CASMRTMNTEAFF
NA	TRBJ1-1	NA	TRBV2	TGTGCCAGCAGTGAAGGGCAGGGTGCTGAAGCTTTCTTT	CASSEGQGAEAFF
TRBD1	TRBJ1-4	NA	TRBV6-6	TGTGCCAGCAGTTTGTCCCGGGACAGGAATGAAAAACTGTTTTTT	CASSLSRDRNEKLFF
NA	TRBJ2-3	once	TRBV9	TGTGCCAGCAGCGTCGGGACTTCTAGCACAGATACGCAGTATTTT	CASSVGTSSTDTQYF
TRBD2	TRBJ2-1	NA	TRBV7-3	TGTGCCAGCAGCGAAGCGGGGCCCCTCAATGAGCAGTTCTTC	CASSEAGPLNEQFF
TRBD1	TRBJ1-1	once	TRBV5-1	TGCGCCAGCAGCCGACAGGGGGGAGACATGAACACTGAAGCTTTCTTT	CASSRQGGDMNTEAFF
NA	TRBJ1-2	NA	TRBV6-1	TGTGCCAGCAGTGAATGGGGGGGACACTATGGCTACACCTTC	CASSEWGGHYGYTF
NA	TRBJ2-1	NA	TRBV27	TGTGCCAGCAGTTTGCAGGGGATGAATGAGCAGTTCTTC	CASSLQGMNEQFF
TRBD2	TRBJ2-3	NA	TRBV25-1	TGTGCCAGCAGAGCCGCTAGCGGGAGGTCCGCAGATACGCAGTATTTT	CASRAASGRSADTQYF
NA	TRBJ2-3	few	TRBV6-2/TRBV6-3	TGTGCCAGCAGTTACATGGACGGCTGGCAGTATTTT	CASSYMDGWQYF
NA	TRBJ2-7	NA	TRBV11-2	TGTGCCAGCAGCCCCCCCGGGGATGAGCAGTACTTC	CASSPPGDEQYF
TRBD1	TRBJ1-1	NA	TRBV6-5	TGTGCCAGCAGTCGGGACAGTCCGAACACTGAAGCTTTCTTT	CASSRDSPNTEAFF
TRBD2	TRBJ2-2	NA	TRBV6-5	TGTGCCAGCAGTTACGCGGGAGGGAACACCGGGGAGCTGTTTTTT	CASSYAGGNTGELFF
TRBD1	TRBJ2-3	NA	TRBV29-1	TGCAGCGTTGGCGATGTCCGGGACAGGGGGTCCACAGATACGCAGTATTTT	CSVGDVRDRGSTDTQYF
NA	TRBJ2-3	NA	TRBV28	TGTGCCAGCAGTTTAGGGCGGGTTAGCACAGATACGCAGTATTTT	CASSLGRVSTDTQYF
NA	TRBJ1-1	few	TRBV12-3/TRBV12-4	TGTGCCAGCAGTTTATCGGCTGAAGCTTTCTTT	CASSLSAEAFF
TRBD1	TRBJ1-2	NA	TRBV4-1	TGCGCCAGCAGCCAACTTATCGGACAGGGACGAAAGGATGGCTACACCTTC	CASSQLIGQGRKDGYTF
NA	TRBJ1-1	NA	TRBV7-9	TGTGCCAGCAGCTTCTCGGCAGGGAGAAACACTGAAGCTTTCTTT	CASSFSAGRNTEAFF
NA	TRBJ2-2	NA	TRBV10-3	TGTGCCACGACAAGAGGAAACACCGGGGAGCTGTTTTTT	CATTRGNTGELFF
NA	TRBJ2-1	few	TRBV5-1	TGTGCCAGCAGCTTAGTAGGTGAGCAGTTCTTC	CASSLVGEQFF
TRBD1	TRBJ2-7	NA	TRBV30	TGTGCCTGGAGTCCGGACAGGCTCGATAGGGAGCAGTACTTC	CAWSPDRLDREQYF
TRBD2	TRBJ2-3	NA	TRBV20-1	TGCAGTGCTAGCGATCGGAGCGGGGGAGATACGCAGTATTTT	CSASDRSGGDTQYF
TRBD2	TRBJ2-7	NA	TRBV20-1	TGCAGTGCTAGAGATCGAGGACTAGTGGGAGAAAAGAGCTCCTACGAGCAGTACTTC	CSARDRGLVGEKSSYEQYF
NA	TRBJ2-3	NA	TRBV5-1	TGCGCCAGCAGTTCCTACGTACGCACAGATACGCAGTATTTT	CASSSYVRTDTQYF